The sequence of this T cell receptor beta chain was determined in a study of cytomegalovirus exposure and HLA in healthy donors. Generated by immunoSEQ multiplex PCR, the TCRdb table keeps only in-frame clones and is missing some. In the table there are 55,000 to 75,000 clones, more than 85% of which are singletons. Of note for this clone: The antigen is not known.

A roughly 120-subject validation cohort, separate from the approximately 690-subject first cohort, supplied the donors. Study results and caveats: Clusters of TCRs from the first cohort tended to co-occur in the roughly 120 validation repertoires (as a later analysis found). Accounts indicate the classifier identified cytomegalovirus status with strong specificity and sensitivity. There were around 160 TCR beta chains listed as cytomegalovirus-associated.

This CDR3 is built from 14 residues. Germline V gives CDR1 LNHDA, CDR2 SQIVND (reference sequence). The V and J ends lost 6 bases and 2 bases respectively, with 11 bases between them. Sequencing was carried out using PBMCs. This TCR was sampled from a woman under 30 in good health and CMV-seropositive. The chain joins TRBV19 to TRBJ1-5; D is unresolved. CDR3: CASSHTSRNQPQHF. The DNA of the CDR3 is TGTGCCAGTAGCCATACTTCACGCAATCAGCCCCAGCATTTT. Full variable domain (outside the CDR3, taken from reference TRBV19 and TRBJ1-5): DGGITQSPKYLFRKEGQNVTLSCEQNLNHDAMYWYRQDPGQGLRLIYYSQIVNDFQKGDIAEGYSVSREKKESFPLTVTSAQKNPTAFYLCASSHTSRNQPQHFGDGTRLSIL.